One sample yielded the 11 T cell receptor beta chains listed below, sequenced in a study of T cell responses to AZD1222 COVID-19 vaccine. Measured with immunoSEQ multiplex PCR; TCRdb has only the in-frame clones, and not every one. Of 100,000 to 140,000 clones in the sample, around 91% were seen once. The input for sequencing was peripheral blood, taken on day 0 of AZD1222 vaccination. These receptors all stem from an adult in good health.

The CDR3 coding sequence is TGTGCCAGCAGCTTCCCGCCCTTAGACTTTGGAAACACCATATATTTT. Protein sequence: CASSFPPLDFGNTIYF. The chain couples TRBV7-2 to TRBJ1-3; D is unclear. The CDR3 is made up of 16 amino acids. Germline V CDR1 and CDR2: SGHTA, FQGNSA. V lost 3 bases and J 3 bases, leaving 15 bases between the germline ends. The full variable domain, in which reference TRBV7-2 and TRBJ1-3 provide the parts outside the CDR3, is GAGVSQSPSNKVTEKGKDVELRCDPISGHTALYWYRQSLGQGLEFLIYFQGNSAPDKSGLPSDRFSAERTGGSVSTLTIQRTQQEDSAVYLCASSFPPLDFGNTIYFGEGSWLTVV.

The chain employs TRBV5-1 and TRBJ2-3; D is uncertain. The CDR3 contains 16 residues. Trimming took off 0 bases at V and 2 bases at J, with 13 bases between the two ends. Germline V gene data show CDR1 as SGHRS and CDR2 as YFSETQ. CDR3 sequence reads: CASSLEGSLPTDTQYF. CDR3 in DNA: TGCGCCAGCAGCTTGGAGGGCAGTTTGCCCACAGATACGCAGTATTTT.

This clone was seen a single time. V usage is TRBV19 and J usage is TRBJ1-4, with 9 bases aligning to TRBD1. Germline lookup yields CDR1 LNHDA and CDR2 SQIVND (reference sequence). CDR3 length: 15 amino acids. V trimming: 7 bases; J trimming: 8 bases; junction bases outside the gene matches: 11. In DNA form, the CDR3 reads TGTGCCAGTACCAGGCACGGGGACAGGGACGAAAAACTGTTTTTT. It encodes CASTRHGDRDEKLFF.

The J gene is TRBJ1-1, the V gene TRBV25-1; no clear D gene. CDR1 MGHDK and CDR2 SYGVNS come from the germline V gene. The V end was cut by 7 bases, the J end by 0 bases, with 15 bases between. The CDR3 spans 15 residues. The CDR3 loop reads CASTRANGVNTEAFF. For the CDR3, the DNA is TGTGCCAGCACGCGGGCTAATGGGGTGAACACTGAAGCTTTCTTT.

The rearrangement uses TRBV18 and TRBJ2-7, with 9 bases fitting TRBD1. The CDR3 extends over 13 amino acids. V lost 3 bases to trimming and J lost 7 bases; unmatched junction nucleotides: 4. The germline V gene encodes CDR1 KGHSH and CDR2 LQKENI. CDR3 coding DNA: TGTGCCAGCTCACCCGGGACAGGGTGGGAGCAGTACTTC. Translated: CASSPGTGWEQYF.

The gene calls are TRBV7-3 and TRBJ1-1; the D is unclear. Per the germline V gene, CDR1 is SGHTA and CDR2 is FQGTGA. Trimming took off 5 bases at V and 0 bases at J, with 7 bases between the two ends. The length of the CDR3 is 13 residues. CDR3 amino acids: CASSRSLNTEAFF. Here the CDR3 DNA reads TGTGCCAGCAGCAGAAGCCTGAACACTGAAGCTTTCTTT.

The rearrangement links TRBV30 to TRBJ1-4; a weak D match, TRBD1 (6 bases). Trimming left V 0 bases short and J 7 bases short, with 15 bases between. This CDR3 contains 15 residues. Germline V gene sequence: CDR1 GTSNPN, CDR2 SVGIG (reference sequence). The CDR3: CAWSVAGARSEKLFF. The DNA for the CDR3 is TGTGCCTGGAGTGTCGCGGGGGCAAGATCTGAAAAACTGTTTTTT.

As for this clone: The junction shows a germline mismatch at one end, possibly a read error. J is TRBJ1-3 and V is TRBV12-3 or TRBV12-4; D is unclear. The CDR3 is made up of 11 amino acids. The DNA for the CDR3 is TGTGCCAGCAGTTTGGGGTATGGGATTCATTTT. Protein product: CASSLGYGIHF.

This clone has only one observation. J is TRBJ2-1 and V is TRBV18; D gene ambiguous. Trimming cost V 2 bases and J 8 bases, with 4 bases left between them. Germline CDR1 is KGHSH and CDR2 is LQKENI. The CDR3 runs 11 residues. In DNA form, the CDR3 reads TGTGCCAGCTCACCAAACTATGAGCAGTTCTTC. This encodes CASSPNYEQFF.

As regards this clone: At one of its ends the junction is not consistent with the germline gene, which may arise from a read error. The chain employs TRBV19 and TRBJ2-7, with 7 positions matching TRBD1. The CDR3 contains 15 residues. Germline V CDR1 and CDR2: LNHDA, SQIVND (reference sequence). The CDR3, as DNA: TGTGCCAGTAGCCTCGAGCACATACAACAGGGGCCGCGGTTCTTC. Protein: CASSLEHIQQGPRFF.

The chain links TRBV6-2 or TRBV6-3 to TRBJ2-7; 7 nucleotides align to TRBD1. V trimming: 4 bases; J trimming: 5 bases; junction bases outside the gene matches: 5. Germline values: CDR1 MNHEY, CDR2 SVGEGT. The CDR3 is 13 residues long. CDR3 protein: CASSSTGRHEQYF. The CDR3 bases are TGTGCCAGCAGTTCGACAGGGAGACACGAGCAGTACTTC.